Following are 18 T cell receptor beta chains from one sample sequenced in a study of CD8 T cells in Susac syndrome. Reverse transcription of about 0.5 to 1 ug RNA used random hexamers. Each CDR3 protein gets one entry after TCRdb re-called the immunoSEQ multiplex PCR reads with MiXCR. Among around 150,000 distinct CDR3 sequences, 85% to 95% were seen once, and the ten largest hold approximately 0.12%. The sample consisted of CD4+ T cells from PBMCs. The source is a human donor with multiple sclerosis.

In nucleotides, the CDR3 is TGTGCCAGCAGTGCAGGGGTATACTCCTACGAGCAGTACTTC. Protein sequence: CASSAGVYSYEQYF. The J gene is TRBJ2-7, the V gene TRBV2; D is possibly TRBD1 (6 bases). From germline, CDR1 is SNHLY and CDR2 FYNNEI. V was shortened by 4 bases and J by 0 bases, with 10 bases between the two germline ends. The CDR3 length is 14 residues.

The V gene is TRBV5-1, the J gene TRBJ1-2; D might be TRBD1 (6 bases). This CDR3 is 14 amino acids long. With 6 bases removed from V and 4 bases from J, the gap between germline ends came to 16 bases. Germline-derived CDR1 and CDR2 are SGHRS and YFSETQ. CDR3 nucleotides: TGCGCCAGCACCCGGGAGGGGGGCGTCTATGGCTACACCTTC. This encodes CASTREGGVYGYTF.

J is TRBJ1-4 and V is TRBV24-1; 8 bases line up with TRBD1. CDR1 and CDR2 from the germline V gene are KGHDR and SFDVKD. With V trimmed by 3 bases and J by 4 bases, 6 bases remained unmatched. The CDR3 has 16 residues. The CDR3 region has the DNA TGTGCCACCAGTGATCCCGGACAGGGCTTTAATGAAAAACTGTTTTTT. It encodes CATSDPGQGFNEKLFF.

This rearrangement joins TRBV6-5 to TRBJ1-2; 9 nucleotides align to TRBD1. Germline V gene lookup returns CDR1 MNHEY and CDR2 SVGAGI. V lost 4 bases, J lost 2 bases, and 2 bases stayed unmatched. This CDR3 is 14 amino acids long. CDR3 loop: CASSSGTGNYGYTF. CDR3 in DNA: TGTGCCAGCAGTTCGGGGACAGGGAACTATGGCTACACCTTC.

This chain connects TRBV6-4 to TRBJ1-2, with 9 bases lining up with TRBD1. The J segment lost 2 bases and the V segment lost 6 bases, leaving 7 bases of the junction unmatched. The CDR3 covers 15 residues. Germline V gene sequence: CDR1 MRHNA, CDR2 SNTAGT. CDR3 sequence: CASREQGASNYGYTF. The CDR3 DNA follows: TGTGCCAGCAGGGAACAGGGGGCGTCCAACTATGGCTACACCTTC.

V and J are TRBV28 and TRBJ2-5; D gene uncertain. With 1 base removed from V and 7 bases from J, the gap between germline ends came to 4 bases. The CDR3 spans 11 residues. Germline CDR1 is MDHEN and CDR2 is SYDVKM. CDR3 in amino acids: CASSLSGTQYF. In nucleotides, the CDR3 is TGTGCCAGCAGTTTATCAGGGACCCAGTACTTC.

The gene calls are TRBV27 and TRBJ1-1, with 8 positions matching TRBD1. There are 14 residues in the CDR3. The germline V gene has CDR1 MNHEY and CDR2 SMNVEV (reference sequence). J was trimmed by 8 bases and V by 5 bases; bases with no gene match: 10. The DNA of the CDR3 is TGTGCCAGCAGTCCCTTGGGGGACAGGCTCGAAGCTTTCTTT. Translation gives CASSPLGDRLEAFF.

The chain combines TRBV5-1 with TRBJ1-2, with D uncertain. Germline V CDR1 and CDR2: SGHRS, YFSETQ. The CDR3 contains 13 residues. V was trimmed by 2 bases and J by 3 bases, leaving 8 bases between them. The CDR3, as DNA: TGCGCCAGCAGCTTTGGACGGGACTATGGCTACACCTTC. Translating it yields CASSFGRDYGYTF.

The rearrangement links TRBV12-3 or TRBV12-4 to TRBJ2-2, with TRBD1 matching over 11 bases. J was trimmed by 4 bases and V by 4 bases; bases with no gene match: 5. The CDR3 is made up of 16 amino acids. In DNA, the CDR3 is TGTGCCAGCAGTTCGCTCGGGACAGGGGGCACCGGGGAGCTGTTTTTT. It encodes CASSSLGTGGTGELFF.

V is TRBV7-3 and J is TRBJ1-4; D is undetermined. Trimming took 5 bases from V and 12 from J, leaving 13 bases between them. The CDR3 contains 12 residues. The germline gives CDR1 SGHTA, CDR2 FQGTGA. The DNA for the CDR3 is TGTGCCAGCAGCCCCCGCAAGTCGGAACTGTTTTTT. It specifies CASSPRKSELFF.

J is TRBJ1-4 and V is TRBV14; D gene unclear. CDR3 length: 12 amino acids. Germline CDR1 SGHDN, CDR2 FVKESK. Trimming pared 3 bases from V and 8 bases from J, leaving 7 bases between. This CDR3 reads CASSHTGEKLFF. The CDR3 nucleotides read TGTGCCAGCAGCCATACCGGAGAAAAACTGTTTTTT. Full variable domain (remainder filled in from reference TRBV14 and TRBJ1-4): EAGVTQFPSHSVIEKGQTVTLRCDPISGHDNLYWYRRVMGKEIKFLLHFVKESKQDESGMPNNRFLAERTGGTYSTLKVQPAELEDSGVYFCASSHTGEKLFFGSGTQLSVL.

This rearrangement joins TRBV20-1 to TRBJ1-1; no clear D gene. Germline loops: CDR1 DFQATT, CDR2 SNEGSKA (reference sequence). The length of the CDR3 is 12 residues. With 0 bases removed from V and 8 bases from J, the gap between germline ends came to 10 bases. In DNA, the CDR3 is TGCAGTGCTAGAGATGGACCGCCGGAAGCTTTCTTT. Its translation: CSARDGPPEAFF.

The gene calls are TRBV7-2 and TRBJ2-1; 8 positions agree with TRBD2. Germline trimming cut 3 bases from V and 4 bases from J; bases unmatched to any gene: 8. Germline CDR1 reads SGHTA; CDR2 reads FQGNSA. This CDR3 contains 16 residues. The CDR3 sequence: CASSLEAGAAYNEQFF. The CDR3 DNA reads as TGTGCCAGCAGCTTGGAAGCGGGGGCAGCGTACAATGAGCAGTTCTTC.

CDR3 residues: CASSLAGGSSGNTIYF. As DNA, the CDR3 is TGTGCCAGCAGCTTAGCCGGCGGGTCCTCTGGAAACACCATATATTTT. The chain combines TRBV7-2 with TRBJ1-3; D remains ambiguous. The CDR3 is 16 residues long. V lost 0 bases, J lost 0 bases, and 9 bases lay in between. Germline assignment: CDR1 SGHTA and CDR2 FQGNSA. Full variable domain (missing parts from reference TRBV7-2 and TRBJ1-3): GAGVSQSPSNKVTEKGKDVELRCDPISGHTALYWYRQSLGQGLEFLIYFQGNSAPDKSGLPSDRFSAERTGGSVSTLTIQRTQQEDSAVYLCASSLAGGSSGNTIYFGEGSWLTVV.

J is TRBJ2-2 and V is TRBV24-1; TRBD1 matches at 7 bases. Trimming removed 3 bases from V and 5 bases from J; junction bases left unmatched: 5. The CDR3 loop spans 15 amino acids. From germline, CDR1 is KGHDR and CDR2 SFDVKD. CDR3 region: CATSDPGQPTGELFF. The CDR3 DNA is TGTGCCACCAGTGATCCGGGACAGCCAACCGGGGAGCTGTTTTTT.

The chain carries TRBV24-1 and TRBJ2-1; maybe TRBD1 (6 bases). This CDR3 spans 16 amino acids. Germline CDR1 reads KGHDR; CDR2 reads SFDVKD. V was cut by 0 bases and J by 0 bases, with 8 bases left in between. CDR3 sequence reads: CATSDLGGSSYNEQFF. CDR3 nucleotides: TGTGCCACCAGTGATTTGGGGGGCAGCTCCTACAATGAGCAGTTCTTC.

This sequence joins TRBV5-1 and TRBJ2-5; D may correspond to TRBD1 or TRBD2 (5 bases each). Trimming stripped 0 bases from V and 5 bases from J, with 11 bases between. Germline CDR1 reads SGHRS; CDR2 reads YFSETQ. The CDR3 covers 14 residues. The CDR3 DNA follows: TGCGCCAGCAGCTTGGCGGGACGAGTGGAGACCCAGTACTTC. It yields the protein CASSLAGRVETQYF.

This chain joins TRBV30 and TRBJ2-5; 10 nucleotides agree with TRBD2. The V segment lost 3 bases and the J segment 4 bases; nucleotides outside the gene matches: 11. The CDR3 has 16 residues. The germline gives CDR1 GTSNPN, CDR2 SVGIG (reference sequence). CDR3 DNA: TGTGCCTGGAGCCCCTTTAGCGGGGGGCGGTTAGAGACCCAGTACTTC. It codes for CAWSPFSGGRLETQYF.